Presented here are 14 T cell receptor beta chains from one specimen sequenced in a study of post-analysis software for immune sequencing data. Regarding the study as a whole: Comparison of patients with controls showed five TRBV segments more frequent in patients, TRBV5-6, TRBV5-1 and TRBV20-1 among them.

Sequencing libraries made from TCR beta cDNA carried unique molecular identifiers. TCRdb itself ran the PCR reads through MiXCR, one entry per CDR3 protein. The sample lists more than 450,000 distinct CDR3 sequences; around 40% were seen once. Their antigens remain unidentified. Material for sequencing was blood. The receptors were gathered from a girl between 5 and 17 years old with multiple sclerosis.

This sequence joins TRBV6-5 and TRBJ1-1; the D is unclear. The ends were cut back, 6 bases at V and 4 bases at J, with 15 bases in the middle. From germline, CDR1 is MNHEY and CDR2 SVGAGI. The CDR3 extends over 14 amino acids. The CDR3 here is CASRTTRRLTEAFF. The CDR3 DNA sequence: TGTGCCAGCAGGACGACACGGAGACTCACTGAAGCTTTCTTT.

V usage is TRBV12-3 or TRBV12-4 and J usage is TRBJ1-2; D is possibly TRBD1 (6 bases). The CDR3 runs 14 residues. With 6 bases removed from V and 4 bases from J, the gap between germline ends came to 15 bases. The CDR3 bases are TGTGCCAGCAGACCTACAGGGTGGGTCTATGGCTACACCTTC. It is translated as CASRPTGWVYGYTF.

This chain uses TRBV7-6 with TRBJ2-7; 9 bases line up with TRBD2. This CDR3 has 17 amino acids. Germline V gene data show CDR1 as SGHVS and CDR2 as FNYEAQ. The ends lost 5 bases at V and 1 base at J; junction bases unmatched: 12. The CDR3: CASSRLDQAGGSYEQYF. The CDR3, as DNA: TGTGCCAGCAGCCGATTAGACCAAGCGGGAGGATCCTACGAGCAGTACTTC.

This clonotype has only a few counts. The V and J genes are TRBV3-1 and TRBJ2-7, with TRBD2 matching 10 bases. Per germline, CDR1 LGHDT and CDR2 YNNKEL (reference sequence). Unmatched junction bases numbered 17, after V lost 0 bases and J lost 3 bases. This CDR3 comprises 20 residues. This chain's CDR3 is CASSQDRPSGSIMLGYEQYF. DNA for the CDR3: TGTGCCAGCAGCCAAGATAGGCCTAGCGGGAGCATCATGCTGGGCTACGAGCAGTACTTC.

The chain joins TRBV12-3 or TRBV12-4 to TRBJ2-7, with 12 bases lining up with TRBD2. Losses at the gene ends were 4 bases for V and 2 bases for J; bases not matched to a gene: 3. The CDR3 runs to 15 residues. The CDR3, as DNA: TGTGCCAGCAGTTCTCGACTAGCGGGGGCCTACGAGCAGTACTTC. Its protein product is CASSSRLAGAYEQYF.

The genes are TRBV27 and TRBJ1-4; no clear D. Germline CDR1 and CDR2: MNHEY and SMNVEV (reference sequence). The V gene lost 6 bases and the J gene lost 2 bases, with 16 bases spanning the gap. The CDR3 loop spans 16 amino acids. DNA of the CDR3: TGTGCCAGCAGCCGAACGCTCGGGATTACTAATGAAAAACTGTTTTTT. This translates into CASSRTLGITNEKLFF.

The chain combines TRBV5-1 with TRBJ2-5, with 14 bases aligning to TRBD2. CDR3 length: 19 amino acids. Trimming took 8 bases from V and 0 from J; bases not matched to a gene: 15. The V gene's germline CDR1 is SGHRS and CDR2 YFSETQ. CDR3 sequence reads: CASLGGTSGSQGYQETQYF. DNA for the CDR3: TGCGCCAGTCTCGGCGGGACTAGCGGGAGTCAGGGGTACCAAGAGACCCAGTACTTC.

V usage is TRBV6-4 and J usage is TRBJ2-5; 8 bases match TRBD2. The CDR3 has 20 amino acids. V dropped 2 bases and J dropped 5; count of bases not matched to a gene: 22. Germline V gene sequence: CDR1 MRHNA, CDR2 SNTAGT. For the CDR3, the DNA is TGTGCCAGCAGTGACCAGCCTCAACGCGGGGGGACCGCAGGAGTGGAGACCCAGTACTTC. This translates into CASSDQPQRGGTAGVETQYF.

A few counts support this clonotype. The rearrangement joins TRBV18 to TRBJ2-7; 11 bases match TRBD2. The V gene's germline CDR1 is KGHSH and CDR2 LQKENI. With 6 bases clipped from V and 6 bases from J, the junction kept 10 bases outside the gene matches. The CDR3 spans 15 residues. CDR3 sequence reads: CASSPRGTSGPEQYF. DNA for the CDR3: TGTGCCAGCTCCCCCAGGGGGACTAGCGGCCCCGAGCAGTACTTC.

The J gene is TRBJ1-6, the V gene TRBV10-3; D is undetermined. CDR1 ENHRY and CDR2 SYGVKD come from the germline V gene. V dropped 6 bases and J dropped 7 bases, with 10 bases sitting between them. CDR3 size: 13 residues. The CDR3 nucleotides are TGTGCCATCAGGGCAGGAATCAATTCACCCCTCCACTTT. It yields the protein CAIRAGINSPLHF.

V usage is TRBV5-5 and J usage is TRBJ2-1; unclear D gene. The CDR3 length is 15 residues. The germline CDR1 and CDR2 sequences are SGHKS and YYEKEE (reference sequence). Trimming took off 4 bases at V and 0 bases at J, with 11 bases between the two ends. CDR3 nucleotides: TGTGCCAGCAGCCCCCTCTGGGACTCCTACAATGAGCAGTTCTTC. This encodes CASSPLWDSYNEQFF.

This clonotype was seen more than once but under ten times. The DNA for the CDR3 is TGTGCCAGCACCACCCGGCGGGGAGATACGCAGTATTTT. It specifies CASTTRRGDTQYF. This sequence joins TRBV12-3 or TRBV12-4 and TRBJ2-3; perhaps TRBD2 as D (6 bases). This CDR3 is built from 13 residues. V dropped 7 bases and J dropped 5 bases, with 13 bases sitting between them.

This clonotype came up a few times. The genes are TRBV12-3 or TRBV12-4 and TRBJ2-7; D possibly corresponds to TRBD1 (5 bases). V lost 6 bases, J lost 1 base, and 16 bases lay in between. The CDR3 sequence is 15 residues long. The CDR3 sequence is CASRFTQAGSYEQYF. The CDR3 DNA reads as TGTGCCAGCAGATTTACCCAGGCAGGGTCCTACGAGCAGTACTTC.

The rearrangement links TRBV5-5 to TRBJ2-7; maybe TRBD1 (5 bases). V lost 3 bases to trimming and J lost 6 bases, with 16 bases between them. CDR1 and CDR2 from the germline V gene are SGHKS and YYEKEE (reference sequence). The CDR3 totals 14 residues. The CDR3 region is CASSSGTGSGEQYF. The CDR3 bases are TGTGCCAGCAGCTCGGGCACAGGATCGGGCGAGCAGTACTTC.